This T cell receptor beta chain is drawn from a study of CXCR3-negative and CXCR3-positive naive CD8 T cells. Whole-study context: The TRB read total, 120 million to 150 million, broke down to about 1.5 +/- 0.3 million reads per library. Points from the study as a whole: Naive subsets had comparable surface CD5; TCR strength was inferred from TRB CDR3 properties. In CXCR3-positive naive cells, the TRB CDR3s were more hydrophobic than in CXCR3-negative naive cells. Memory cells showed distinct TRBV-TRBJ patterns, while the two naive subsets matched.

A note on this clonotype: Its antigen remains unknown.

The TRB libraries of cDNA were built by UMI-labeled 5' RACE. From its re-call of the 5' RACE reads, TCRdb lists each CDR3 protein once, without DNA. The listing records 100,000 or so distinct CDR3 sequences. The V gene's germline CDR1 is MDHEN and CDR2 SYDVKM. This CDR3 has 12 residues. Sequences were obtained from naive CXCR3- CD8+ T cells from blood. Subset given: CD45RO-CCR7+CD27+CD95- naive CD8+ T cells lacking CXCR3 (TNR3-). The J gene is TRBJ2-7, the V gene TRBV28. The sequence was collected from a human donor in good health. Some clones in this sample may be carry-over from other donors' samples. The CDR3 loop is CASRATAYEQYF.